This T cell receptor beta chain was recorded in a study of T cell repertoires in cytomegalovirus infection. Looking at the study overall: Indications came from public TCR beta signatures; they pointed to CMV infection and to a matching HLA type.

Per germline, CDR1 SGHRS and CDR2 YFSETQ. V gave up 4 bases and J gave up 6 bases, with 4 bases separating them. This CDR3 contains 11 residues. For this clonotype: The CDR3 end shows no conserved phenylalanine or tryptophan, and so a read error is likely.

MiXCR, run by TCRdb on the reads, gives a single entry per CDR3 protein. Of some 680,000 distinct CDR3 sequences in the sample, 35% were seen once. The chain has TRBV5-1 and TRBJ1-4; D is uncertain. The sequence derives from a human donor in good health (CMV status not recorded). Some clones in this sample may be carry-over from other donors' samples. Sequencing was done on a sample of PBMCs. The CDR3 sequence is CASSGDEKLFC. Written as DNA, the CDR3 is TGCGCCAGCAGCGGGGATGAAAAACTGTTTTGT.